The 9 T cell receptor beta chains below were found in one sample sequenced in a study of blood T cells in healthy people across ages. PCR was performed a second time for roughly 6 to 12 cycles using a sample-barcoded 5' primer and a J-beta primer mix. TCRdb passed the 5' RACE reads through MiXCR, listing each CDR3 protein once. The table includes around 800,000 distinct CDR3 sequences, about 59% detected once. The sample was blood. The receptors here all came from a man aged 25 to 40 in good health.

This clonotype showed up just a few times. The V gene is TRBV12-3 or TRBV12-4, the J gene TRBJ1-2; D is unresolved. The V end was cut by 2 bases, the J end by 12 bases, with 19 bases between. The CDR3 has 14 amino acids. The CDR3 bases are TGTGCCAGCAGTTTAACCCCGGAGACGCAGTTTAACACCTTC. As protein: CASSLTPETQFNTF.

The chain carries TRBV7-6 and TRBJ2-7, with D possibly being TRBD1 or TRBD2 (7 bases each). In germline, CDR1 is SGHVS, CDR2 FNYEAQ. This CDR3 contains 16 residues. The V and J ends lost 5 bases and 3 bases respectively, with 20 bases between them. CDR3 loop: CASSAKGAGAFYEQYF. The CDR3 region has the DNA TGTGCCAGCAGCGCCAAGGGGGCGGGGGCTTTCTACGAGCAGTACTTC.

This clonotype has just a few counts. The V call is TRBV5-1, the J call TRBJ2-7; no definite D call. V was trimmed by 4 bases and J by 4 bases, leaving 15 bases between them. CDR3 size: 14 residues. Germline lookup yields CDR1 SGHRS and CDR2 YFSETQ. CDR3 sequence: CASSPSDIGYEQYF. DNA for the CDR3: TGCGCCAGCAGCCCTTCTGACATTGGATACGAGCAGTACTTC.

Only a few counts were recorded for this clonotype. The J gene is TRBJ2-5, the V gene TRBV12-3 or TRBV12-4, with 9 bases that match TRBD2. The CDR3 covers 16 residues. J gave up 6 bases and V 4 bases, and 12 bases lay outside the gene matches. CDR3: CASSWYSGGSGKTQYF. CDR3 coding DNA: TGTGCCAGCAGTTGGTACAGCGGGGGGTCCGGAAAGACCCAGTACTTC.

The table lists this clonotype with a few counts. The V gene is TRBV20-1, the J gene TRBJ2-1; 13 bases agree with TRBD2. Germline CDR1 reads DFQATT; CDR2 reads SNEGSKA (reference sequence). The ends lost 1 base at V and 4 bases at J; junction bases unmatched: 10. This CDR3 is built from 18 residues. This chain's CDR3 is CSARVHTSGGAGYNEQFF. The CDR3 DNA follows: TGCAGTGCTAGAGTCCATACTAGCGGGGGGGCCGGGTACAATGAGCAGTTCTTC.

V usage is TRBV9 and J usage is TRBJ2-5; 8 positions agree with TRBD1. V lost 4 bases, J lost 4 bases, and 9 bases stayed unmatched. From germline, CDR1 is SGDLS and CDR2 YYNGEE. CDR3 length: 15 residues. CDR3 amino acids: CASSPTWTGPETQYF. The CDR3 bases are TGTGCCAGCAGCCCTACCTGGACAGGGCCAGAGACCCAGTACTTC. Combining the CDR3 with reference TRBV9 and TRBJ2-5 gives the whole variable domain DSGVTQTPKHLITATGQRVTLRCSPRSGDLSVYWYQQSLDQGLQFLIQYYNGEERAKGNILERFSAQQFPDLHSELNLSSLELGDSALYFCASSPTWTGPETQYFGPGTRLLVL.

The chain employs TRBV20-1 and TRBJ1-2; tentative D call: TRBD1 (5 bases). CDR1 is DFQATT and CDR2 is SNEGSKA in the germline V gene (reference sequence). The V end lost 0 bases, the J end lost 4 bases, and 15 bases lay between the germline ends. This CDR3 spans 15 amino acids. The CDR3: CSARDGGGVGYGYTF. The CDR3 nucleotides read TGCAGTGCTAGAGATGGGGGGGGAGTAGGCTATGGCTACACCTTC.

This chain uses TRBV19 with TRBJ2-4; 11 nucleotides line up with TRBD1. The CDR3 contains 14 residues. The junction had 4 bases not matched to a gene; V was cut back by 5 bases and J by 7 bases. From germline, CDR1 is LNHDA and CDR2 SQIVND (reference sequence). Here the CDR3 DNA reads TGTGCCAGTAGTCCCGGGACAGGGGGTAACATTCAGTACTTC. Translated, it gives CASSPGTGGNIQYF. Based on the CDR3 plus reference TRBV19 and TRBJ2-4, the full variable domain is DGGITQSPKYLFRKEGQNVTLSCEQNLNHDAMYWYRQDPGQGLRLIYYSQIVNDFQKGDIAEGYSVSREKKESFPLTVTSAQKNPTAFYLCASSPGTGGNIQYFGAGTRLSVL.

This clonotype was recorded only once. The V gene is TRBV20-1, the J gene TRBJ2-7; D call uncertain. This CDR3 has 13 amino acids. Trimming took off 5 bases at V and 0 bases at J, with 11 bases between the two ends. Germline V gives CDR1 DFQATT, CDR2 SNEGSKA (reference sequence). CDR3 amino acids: CSALPVSSYEQYF. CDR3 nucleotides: TGCAGTGCTCTACCTGTAAGCTCCTACGAGCAGTACTTC.